Shown below are 13 T cell receptor beta chains from a single sample sequenced in a study of cytomegalovirus exposure and HLA in healthy donors. Using immunoSEQ multiplex PCR, the repertoire was profiled, and TCRdb retains in-frame clones only, with some absent. The sample holds about 56,000 clones, 85% to 95% seen once. Material: PBMCs. These receptors came from a woman younger than 30 in good health and CMV-seropositive.

The chain couples TRBV28 to TRBJ1-2; 7 nucleotides line up with TRBD1. V shed 6 bases, J shed 0 bases, and the junction held 7 bases outside the gene matches. There are 15 residues in the CDR3. The germline V gene encodes CDR1 MDHEN and CDR2 SYDVKM. This chain's CDR3 is CASSPFTGANYGYTF. The CDR3 DNA sequence: TGTGCCAGCAGCCCATTCACAGGGGCTAACTATGGCTACACCTTC.

This clone was found once. The chain employs TRBV7-9 and TRBJ2-5; 9 bases align to TRBD1. The CDR3 loop spans 13 amino acids. Germline values: CDR1 SEHNR, CDR2 FQNEAQ (reference sequence). J was trimmed by 4 bases and V by 5 bases; bases with no gene match: 2. The CDR3 protein is CASSRQGGETQYF. CDR3 sequence (DNA): TGTGCCAGCAGCCGACAGGGGGGAGAGACCCAGTACTTC.

This rearrangement joins TRBV4-1 to TRBJ2-5; perhaps TRBD1 as D (5 bases). Trimming took 0 bases from V and 1 from J, leaving 9 bases between them. The CDR3 is 15 amino acids. CDR1 is MGHRA, CDR2 YSYEKL, per germline. CDR3 in DNA: TGCGCCAGCAGCCAAGAGGGGCTGACCCAAGAGACCCAGTACTTC. Its protein is CASSQEGLTQETQYF.

The V call is TRBV7-2, the J call TRBJ2-3, with D tentatively TRBD2 (6 bases). In germline, CDR1 is SGHTA, CDR2 FQGNSA. V was cut by 1 base and J by 2 bases, with 13 bases left in between. This CDR3 comprises 16 residues. CDR3 DNA: TGTGCCAGCAGCTTAGGTCCGCGGGGCCCCACAGATACGCAGTATTTT. Amino acids: CASSLGPRGPTDTQYF.

The chain links TRBV4-3 to TRBJ2-1; no definite D call. Between the trimmed V and J ends, which lost 4 bases and 8 bases, there was a span of 21 bases. CDR1 LGHNA and CDR2 YSLEER come from the germline V gene. The CDR3 totals 16 residues. CDR3 loop: CASSPLEAMGLDEQFF. In nucleotides, the CDR3 is TGCGCCAGCAGCCCCCTCGAGGCTATGGGTCTCGATGAGCAGTTCTTC.

This clone was observed a handful of times. V usage is TRBV13 and J usage is TRBJ1-1, with D possibly being TRBD1 (6 bases). Germline-derived CDR1 and CDR2 are PRHDT and FYEKMQ (reference sequence). V lost 3 bases and J 4 bases, leaving 12 bases between the germline ends. This CDR3 has 14 amino acids. The CDR3 DNA is TGTGCCAGCAGCTTCTTCTCAGGGGCCACTGAAGCTTTCTTT. Residues: CASSFFSGATEAFF.

The gene calls are TRBV9 and TRBJ1-1, with a weak D call TRBD1 (5 bases). CDR1 and CDR2 from the germline V gene are SGDLS and YYNGEE. Trimming took off 4 bases at V and 3 bases at J, with 13 bases between the two ends. CDR3 size: 14 residues. The DNA of the CDR3 is TGTGCCAGCAGCCAGGGAAAGAAGTACACTGAAGCTTTCTTT. It is translated as CASSQGKKYTEAFF.

The chain carries TRBV28 and TRBJ1-2; D unclear. Trimming cost V 4 bases and J 4 bases, with 10 bases left between them. Germline V gene lookup returns CDR1 MDHEN and CDR2 SYDVKM. The CDR3 consists of 13 residues. Here the CDR3 DNA reads TGTGCCAGCAGTTACTCAGGCCTCTATGGCTACACCTTC. Amino acids: CASSYSGLYGYTF.

This rearrangement joins TRBV9 to TRBJ2-7; D is undetermined. CDR1 SGDLS and CDR2 YYNGEE come from the germline V gene. The V end lost 1 base, the J end lost 4 bases, and 15 bases lay between the germline ends. This CDR3 comprises 15 residues. The CDR3 DNA is TGTGCCAGCAGCGTAATGCCCAGTGAGAGGTACGAGCAGTACTTC. Amino acids: CASSVMPSERYEQYF.

This chain's CDR3 is CASSPGTEIYGYTF. For the CDR3, the DNA is TGTGCCAGCAGTCCCGGGACAGAGATCTATGGCTACACCTTC. The chain is built from TRBV5-4 and TRBJ1-2; 7 nucleotides line up with TRBD1. This CDR3 contains 14 residues. Trimming cost V 5 bases and J 4 bases; bases outside gene matches: 8. CDR1 and CDR2 from the germline V gene are SGHNT and YYREEE (reference sequence). The full variable domain, with the rest looked up from reference TRBV5-4 and TRBJ1-2, is ETGVTQSPTHLIKTRGQQVTLRCSSQSGHNTVSWYQQALGQGPQFIFQYYREEENGRGNFPPRFSGLQFPNYSSELNVNALELDDSALYLCASSPGTEIYGYTFGSGTRLTVV.

The chain is built from TRBV30 and TRBJ2-7, with TRBD1 identical over 8 bases. The CDR3 covers 16 residues. The V gene end was trimmed by 0 bases and the J gene end by 2 bases; junction bases not matched to a gene: 9. Germline V CDR1 and CDR2: GTSNPN, SVGIG (reference sequence). The CDR3 DNA is TGTGCCTGGAGTGTAGAGTACGGGACAGGAACCTACGAGCAGTACTTC. This gives the protein CAWSVEYGTGTYEQYF.

This rearrangement joins TRBV7-9 to TRBJ1-6; D unclear. V was trimmed by 5 bases and J by 9 bases, leaving 8 bases between them. This CDR3 region has 12 residues. Germline assignment: CDR1 SEHNR and CDR2 FQNEAQ (reference sequence). CDR3 DNA: TGTGCCAGCAGCCTTCCCGGTTCACCCCTCCACTTT. This sequence encodes CASSLPGSPLHF. Using reference TRBV7-9 and TRBJ1-6 for the parts outside the CDR3, the full variable domain is DTGVSQNPRHKITKRGQNVTFRCDPISEHNRLYWYRQTLGQGPEFLTYFQNEAQLEKSRLLSDRFSAERPKGSFSTLEIQRTEQGDSAMYLCASSLPGSPLHFGNGTRLTVT.

The chain carries TRBV9 and TRBJ1-2; a possible D gene is TRBD1 (5 bases). The length of the CDR3 is 16 residues. The germline CDR1 and CDR2 sequences are SGDLS and YYNGEE. Trimming cost V 0 bases and J 2 bases, with 14 bases left between them. DNA for the CDR3: TGTGCCAGCAGCGTAGTTCTGGAGACAGCAAACTATGGCTACACCTTC. It specifies CASSVVLETANYGYTF.